This TCR beta chain was observed in a study of vaccination effects on CD4 cells after COVID-19 (dated by TCRdb to between 2022 and 2023). About the full investigation: Each participant received two doses of an mRNA SARS-CoV-2 vaccine, either BNT162b2 or mRNA-1273. The study compared SARS-CoV-2 spike-specific CD4+ TCR repertoires before and after mRNA vaccination in COVID-19 convalescent patients and infection-naive vaccine recipients. A total of 10 COVID-19 convalescent patients and several SARS-CoV-2-naive healthy vaccine recipients were included in the full study. In the study, cultures from other donors were sequenced using the Oncomine TCR Beta short-read assay on an Illumina iSeq 100. Summary of the overall study and its limitations: At late post-vaccination timepoints, both infection-induced and vaccine-induced clones showed marked clonal contraction, consistent with waning T cell responses. Only a small number of convalescent patients were included, and no early post-infection timepoints were available, which limited the study. In healthy vaccine recipients, vaccine-induced clones were almost all SARS-CoV-2 mono-reactive, with only 1 of 255 being cross-reactive with common cold coronaviruses.

Receptor libraries were prepared by the immunoSEQ multiplex PCR assay. DNA from the CD4+ T cells that had been cultured and isolated underwent TCR beta CDR3 sequencing. Per the source publication's procedure: The analysis removed non-productive TCR sequences, trimmed reads to the CDR3 region, and retained only CDR3s that were 7 or more amino acids long. Antigen-specific clonotypes were identified using the MANAFEST web app by comparison of expansion in peptide wells against reference cultures. For clones to be considered positive, expansion at FDR<0.05 versus reference and all other wells, an odds ratio above 5, and a frequency above 0.1% in two replicate wells were required. A clonotype was defined as cross-reactive if the clonotype was significantly expanded both in SARS-CoV-2 spike wells and in at least one common cold coronavirus spike condition. Using the stringdist R package, CDR3 similarity was measured by Levenshtein distance, and unrooted trees were constructed with ape in R 3.6.1. TCRdb holds this immuneACCESS table with in-frame rearrangements only. Some clones are missing; in checked studies, unresolved V genes explain under half, and the rest has no known cause. That table furnishes V, J and clone size, whereas the DNA furnished D and trimming. The sample table holds around 83,000 clones, of which around 74% were seen once. Approximately 2% of the sample belongs to the ten largest clones.

Spanning cysteine to phenylalanine, the CDR3 consists of 14 amino acids. The read is trimmed to its CDR3 DNA, 42 bases read in frame from base 1. From V the trimming removes 3 bases and from J it removes 3 bases, while the gene matches leave 1 base of the junction unaccounted for. Sequences MGHRA (CDR1) and YSYEKL (CDR2) are obtained from the germline V gene. The ViraFEST assay stimulated PBMC with viral peptide pools and then used TCR sequencing to identify antigen-specific CD4+ T cell clonotypes by expansion. After roughly 11 days of culture, CD4+ T cells were isolated with the EasySep CD4+ T cell isolation kit. Negative nucleocapsid antibody results before and after vaccination confirmed that the healthy vaccine recipients had no prior SARS-CoV-2 infection. Each well held over 1.5 million PBMC cultured in IMDM containing around 5% human AB serum, 8.5 to 10 IU/ml IL-2 and gentamicin, along with approximately 10 ug/ml peptides. On days 3 and 7, half of the culture medium was replaced with fresh IL-2-containing medium. Each peptide stimulation condition was cultured in triplicate wells unless otherwise noted. PBMC were separated from whole blood using Ficoll-Paque Plus gradient centrifugation and were then either cryopreserved at -140C or used fresh. The spike proteins of SARS-CoV-2 and of the common cold coronaviruses HCoV-NL63, HCoV-OC43 and HCoV-229E were spanned by overlapping peptide pools. Genomic DNA was extracted from cultured CD4+ T cells with the QIAamp micro DNA kit.

In the case of this clone: No cognate antigen has been identified for it. Base qualities are not provided; no much larger clone lies one nucleotide away.

This receptor was identified in a human donor who received a COVID-19 vaccine. This sample comprised CD4+ T cells from PBMCs cultured with HCoV-229E spike peptides, obtained before COVID-19 vaccination. Interpreted using the paper, the cell subset or site label stands for: HCoV-229E spike overlapping peptide pool stimulation. Recombination connected TRBV4-1 to TRBJ2-5; 10 bases in the junction line up with TRBD2. This receptor carries the CDR3 CASSHGTSEETQYF. The bases are TGCGCCAGCAGCCACGGGACTAGCGAAGAGACCCAGTACTTC.